This TCR beta chain was obtained from a study of blood T cell repertoires in COVID-19 (dated by TCRdb to 2020 to 2022). Regarding the complete study: Collaborator samples came from the United States, Italy and Spain and covered acute and convalescent phases of COVID-19. The material from the prospective study consisted of cDNA or gDNA derived from T cells, B-cell-depleted T cells, or PBMCs. The samples were drawn from two sources: the first 160 participants of the ongoing ImmuneRACE study, and over 950 subjects contributed by 6 global collaborators. The repertoires were released in a freely available public database intended as a resource for research on the immune response to SARS-CoV-2. A de-identified subject ID, COVID-19 status, age in years and sex were almost always included in the sample metadata. Where available, HLA class I and class II types were obtained from metadata supplied by the sample provider rather than from assay-based typing. Subjects who had been exposed to COVID-19, were actively infected with it, or had recovered from it provided the deeply sampled blood TCRbeta repertoires that made up the dataset. What the work shows at the level of the full study, not this receptor alone: The quantity of clinical and demographic metadata differed by source and by participant and was supplied without curation.

TCRbeta CDR3 regions were amplified from genomic DNA by means of the immunoSEQ Assay, a bias-controlled multiplex PCR. In the paper's pipeline: Within the assay, amplification of reference gene primers was used to estimate how many nucleated cells each sample contained. Sequence reads were collapsed and filtered to measure the absolute abundance of every unique TCRbeta CDR3 rearrangement. For each sample, productive Simpson clonality was calculated as the square root of Simpson's diversity index across productive rearrangements. The table was pulled from immuneACCESS by TCRdb, which kept in-frame rearrangements only. Such tables lose some clones; where checked, under half of the loss comes from unresolved V genes, and the rest has no known cause. That table gives V, J and clone size, and the DNA gave D and trimming. This sample is represented by under 80,000 clones; approximately 86% of them were singletons. Jointly, the top ten make up about 14% of the sample.

About this clone: Its target antigen remains unknown. Per-base quality was not reported, and no clone a single base away is much larger than it.

Whole blood was collected in K2EDTA tubes by collaborating institutions according to the institutions' own protocols. Collaborator samples were shipped for TCRbeta analysis as frozen whole blood, isolated PBMCs, or DNA extracted from either sample type. This sequence originates from a human donor in a cohort sampled during active COVID-19. The material sequenced was peripheral blood.

The CDR3: CATSRDDIANEQFF. The nucleotide sequence reads TGTGCCACCAGCAGAGATGACATTGCCAATGAGCAGTTCTTC. The rearrangement combines TRBV15 with TRBJ2-1; no D gene is confidently identified. Between the V and J ends, shortened by 0 bases and 6 bases respectively, the junction contains 9 bases. The CDR3 spans 14 residues, from the cysteine through the phenylalanine. The retained sequence is limited to the CDR3, 42 bases, with the frame set at the first base. Per the germline V gene (reference sequence), LNHNV is the CDR1 and YYDKDF is the CDR2.